Each of the 10 T cell receptor beta chains below was sequenced from the same sample in a study of T cell changes during pregnancy in multiple sclerosis. Assay used: immunoSEQ multiplex PCR; TCRdb lists only in-frame clones, some missing. The sample lists some 99,000 clones, 90% to 95% occurring once. Here the sequenced sample was peripheral blood, taken after pregnancy. The receptors originated from a female donor with multiple sclerosis, enrolled in a pregnancy study.

This clone appeared a few times. This chain links TRBV4-1 with TRBJ1-4; 7 bases are a match to TRBD1. Germline V lookup: CDR1 MGHRA, CDR2 YSYEKL. The V and J ends lost 5 bases and 5 bases, in that order; junction bases with no gene match: 2. The CDR3 is made up of 13 amino acids. CDR3 in amino acids: CASSTTGNEKLFF. The CDR3 coding sequence is TGCGCCAGCAGCACGACAGGGAATGAAAAACTGTTTTTT.

The J gene is TRBJ2-1, the V gene TRBV11-2; D uncertain. The germline gives CDR1 SGHAT, CDR2 FQNNGV. CDR3 length: 16 amino acids. V lost 4 bases and J 2 bases, leaving 15 bases between the germline ends. CDR3 coding DNA: TGTGCCAGCAGCTCCCATAGAAGCTCTCCCTACAATGAGCAGTTCTTC. Translated, it gives CASSSHRSSPYNEQFF.

The chain has TRBV19 and TRBJ2-7; tentatively, D is TRBD2 (5 bases). Germline lookup yields CDR1 LNHDA and CDR2 SQIVND (reference sequence). V shed 1 base and J shed 3 bases, with 10 bases lying between them. The CDR3 consists of 14 residues. This chain's CDR3 is CASSIGEGSYEQYF. In DNA, the CDR3 is TGTGCCAGTAGTATAGGTGAAGGGAGCTACGAGCAGTACTTC.

The chain joins TRBV15 to TRBJ2-7; unclear D gene. Germline-derived CDR1 and CDR2 are LNHNV and YYDKDF (reference sequence). The CDR3 runs 14 residues. V gave up 7 bases and J gave up 4 bases, with 17 bases separating them. In DNA, the CDR3 is TGTGCCACCAAGCCCCAGCGAGAGTGGTACGAGCAGTACTTC. Its protein is CATKPQREWYEQYF.

V gene TRBV5-4 combines with J gene TRBJ1-5; unclear D gene. Germline V lookup: CDR1 SGHNT, CDR2 YYREEE (reference sequence). The CDR3 is 13 residues long. Trimming took off 4 bases at V and 2 bases at J, with 7 bases between the two ends. In nucleotides, the CDR3 is TGTGCCAGCAGCCAAGAGGGCAATCAGCCCCAGCATTTT. Translated: CASSQEGNQPQHF.

This clone occurred a few times. The rearrangement uses TRBV27 and TRBJ2-7; tentative D call: TRBD2 (5 bases). This CDR3 contains 17 residues. V was clipped by 5 bases and J by 2 bases, with 22 bases between them. The germline V gene encodes CDR1 MNHEY and CDR2 SMNVEV (reference sequence). CDR3 coding DNA: TGTGCCAGCAGTCCATTTAGACGGCGGGCTACCACCTACGAGCAGTACTTC. This encodes CASSPFRRRATTYEQYF.

This clone appeared a single time. The gene calls are TRBV7-6 and TRBJ2-7; 10 bases are a match to TRBD2. This CDR3 region has 13 residues. CDR1 and CDR2 from the germline V gene are SGHVS and FNYEAQ. With 3 bases clipped from V and 5 bases from J, the junction kept 1 base outside the gene matches. Here the CDR3 reads CASSFTSGDEQYF. The DNA of the CDR3 is TGTGCCAGCAGCTTTACTAGCGGGGACGAGCAGTACTTC.

The genes are TRBV2 and TRBJ2-1; a possible D gene is TRBD2 (6 bases). The V end was cut by 6 bases, the J end by 0 bases, with 15 bases between. This CDR3 has 16 residues. The germline CDR1 and CDR2 sequences are SNHLY and FYNNEI. The DNA for the CDR3 is TGTGCCAGCAGCCCTGGGACTCCCAGCTCCTACAATGAGCAGTTCTTC. Residues: CASSPGTPSSYNEQFF.

The CDR3 spells CASLGGSGYTF. CDR3 sequence (DNA): TGCGCCAGCTTGGGAGGATCCGGCTACACCTTC. The chain uses TRBV5-1 and TRBJ1-2; no clear D gene. The V and J ends lost 7 bases and 8 bases respectively, with 12 bases between them. This CDR3 spans 11 amino acids. In germline, CDR1 is SGHRS, CDR2 YFSETQ. Together with reference TRBV5-1 and TRBJ1-2, the CDR3 gives the full variable domain: KAGVTQTPRYLIKTRGQQVTLSCSPISGHRSVSWYQQTPGQGLQFLFEYFSETQRNKGNFPGRFSGRQFSNSRSEMNVSTLELGDSALYLCASLGGSGYTFGSGTRLTVV.

The chain recombines TRBV19 with TRBJ2-7; maybe TRBD2 (7 bases). This CDR3 has 13 residues. Germline V gene sequence: CDR1 LNHDA, CDR2 SQIVND (reference sequence). Trimming stripped 3 bases from V and 5 bases from J, with 11 bases between. In DNA, the CDR3 is TGTGCCAGTAGTATCGGGGGGCTGGACGAGCAGTACTTC. It is translated as CASSIGGLDEQYF.